Listed below are T cell receptor beta chains from one sample, sequenced in a study of shared clonotypes between healthy human individuals. Only in-frame clones appear in the TCRdb table, and some are missing; sequencing was by immunoSEQ multiplex PCR. The sample lists 2 million to 2.5 million clones, approximately 95% occurring once. The sample was naive CD4+ T cells sorted from blood. The receptors derive from a man between 18 and 35 years old in good health. CDR3s include the opening cysteine and the closing phenylalanine or tryptophan. Each record gives: J gene, D gene, clone size, V gene, CDR3 protein, CDR3 DNA. A D gene is named only where the DNA matches it firmly. Expanded clones get a size class; other rows say once, few or many, or leave the size out.

TRBJ1-1 | - | - | TRBV30 | CAWSVGRGAAEAFF | TGTGCCTGGAGTGTCGGGCGGGGGGCCGCTGAAGCTTTCTTT
TRBJ1-1 | - | - | TRBV10-1 | CASSESERVLFTEAFF | TGCGCCAGCAGTGAGTCTGAAAGGGTCTTGTTCACTGAAGCTTTCTTT
TRBJ2-1 | TRBD2 | - | TRBV18 | CASSRLAGVNEQFF | TGTGCCAGCTCTCGACTAGCGGGAGTCAATGAGCAGTTCTTC
TRBJ1-2 | TRBD1 | - | TRBV28 | CASSSIQGAHGYTF | TGTGCCAGCAGTTCCATACAGGGGGCTCATGGCTACACCTTC
TRBJ2-7 | - | - | TRBV30 | CAWSPGHLYEQYF | TGTGCCTGGAGTCCGGGACACCTCTACGAGCAGTACTTC
TRBJ2-7 | - | - | TRBV18 | CASSPLGAGRSEQYF | TGTGCCAGCTCACCACTCGGGGCAGGGAGATCCGAGCAGTACTTC
TRBJ2-5 | TRBD1 | - | TRBV5-5 | CASSLSVTGGQETQYF | TGTGCCAGCAGCTTGAGTGTGACAGGGGGACAAGAGACCCAGTACTTC
TRBJ1-2 | - | few | TRBV7-9 | CASSKGKLLSYTF | TGTGCCAGCAGCAAGGGGAAGCTGCTGAGCTACACCTTC
TRBJ1-5 | - | - | TRBV6-5 | CASKRDSNQPQHF | TGTGCCAGCAAACGGGACAGCAATCAGCCCCAGCATTTT
TRBJ1-3 | - | - | TRBV30 | CAWSRDGNTIYF | TGTGCCTGGAGTCGAGATGGAAACACCATATATTTT
TRBJ2-5 | TRBD2 | once | TRBV5-4 | CASSSRLAGAQETQYF | TGTGCCAGCAGCTCCCGACTAGCGGGGGCTCAAGAGACCCAGTACTTC
TRBJ1-4 | - | - | TRBV4-1 | CASSQDSGFSTTNEKLFF | TGCGCCAGCAGCCAAGATAGCGGGTTCAGTACAACTAATGAAAAACTGTTTTTT
TRBJ2-5 | TRBD1 | - | TRBV7-2 | CASSLAGTGKETQYF | TGTGCCAGCAGCTTAGCCGGGACAGGGAAAGAGACCCAGTACTTC
TRBJ2-5 | - | - | TRBV7-9 | CASSLVGDGETQYF | TGTGCCAGCAGCTTAGTAGGGGACGGAGAGACCCAGTACTTC
TRBJ2-3 | - | - | TRBV7-7 | CASSAGYAPDTQYF | TGTGCTAGCAGCGCCGGATACGCCCCAGATACGCAGTATTTT
TRBJ2-2 | - | - | TRBV7-3 | CASSLPPGGELFF | TGTGCCAGCAGTCTCCCCCCGGGCGGGGAGCTGTTTTTT
TRBJ2-7 | - | - | TRBV18 | CASSSTQPSYEQYF | TGTGCCAGCTCCTCGACACAGCCCTCCTACGAGCAGTACTTC
TRBJ2-3 | - | - | TRBV6-5 | CATKQPGTDTQYF | TGTGCCACCAAACAACCGGGGACAGATACGCAGTATTTT
TRBJ2-1 | - | - | TRBV18 | CASSPSTVYNEQFF | TGTGCCAGCTCGCCGTCGACAGTTTACAATGAGCAGTTCTTC
TRBJ2-1 | TRBD2 | - | TRBV5-1 | CASSLGGSGSSYNEQFF | TGCGCCAGCAGCTTGGGGGGTAGCGGGAGCTCCTACAATGAGCAGTTCTTC
TRBJ1-2 | - | - | TRBV6-5 | CASSYQGGRGNYGYTF | TGTGCCAGCAGTTACCAAGGGGGGAGGGGAAACTATGGCTACACCTTC
TRBJ2-5 | - | - | TRBV5-1 | CASSQTQAKGETQYF | TGCGCCAGCAGCCAGACGCAAGCCAAGGGGGAGACCCAGTACTTC
TRBJ2-1 | - | - | TRBV29-1 | CSARVLREREQFF | TGCAGCGCCCGCGTCCTGCGAGAAAGGGAGCAGTTCTTC
TRBJ2-5 | - | - | TRBV5-6 | CASSSFGRQETQYF | TGTGCCAGCAGCTCTTTTGGCAGACAAGAGACCCAGTACTTC
TRBJ2-1 | - | - | TRBV5-1 | CASSNKGNEQFF | TGCGCCAGCAGCAATAAGGGCAATGAGCAGTTCTTC
TRBJ2-3 | - | - | TRBV7-9 | CASSSFSTDTQYF | TGTGCCAGCAGCTCTTTTTCTACAGATACGCAGTATTTT
TRBJ1-4 | - | - | TRBV11-2 | CASSPQELNEKLFF | TGTGCCAGCAGCCCACAGGAGCTAAATGAAAAACTGTTTTTT
TRBJ1-2 | - | once | TRBV27 | CASSLWGRVGGYTF | TGTGCCAGCAGTTTATGGGGCAGGGTAGGTGGCTACACCTTC
TRBJ1-5 | TRBD1 | - | TRBV7-2 | CASSKGGTAGNQPQHF | TGTGCCAGCAGCAAAGGAGGGACAGCCGGCAATCAGCCCCAGCATTTT
TRBJ2-1 | - | - | TRBV9 | CASSVGWGGHSYNEQFF | TGTGCCAGCAGCGTAGGTTGGGGCGGCCACTCCTACAATGAGCAGTTCTTC
TRBJ2-2 | - | - | TRBV11-2 | CASSPRTPGELFF | TGTGCCAGCAGCCCCCGGACGCCCGGGGAGCTGTTTTTT
TRBJ2-2 | TRBD2 | - | TRBV5-8 | CASSLGGTSVLNTGELFF | TGTGCCAGCAGCTTGGGCGGGACTAGCGTCTTAAACACCGGGGAGCTGTTTTTT
TRBJ1-5 | - | - | TRBV6-5 | CASSPLYQPQHF | TGTGCCAGCAGCCCCCTTTATCAGCCCCAGCATTTT
TRBJ1-1 | - | - | TRBV6-1 | CASSLWWGATEAFF | TGTGCCAGCAGTCTTTGGTGGGGGGCCACTGAAGCTTTCTTT
TRBJ1-1 | - | - | TRBV6-5 | CASSPGLNTEAFF | TGTGCCAGCAGTCCTGGGTTGAACACTGAAGCTTTCTTT
TRBJ1-2 | - | - | TRBV6-5 | CASSYQNPMNYGYTF | TGTGCCAGCAGTTACCAGAACCCCATGAACTATGGCTACACCTTC
TRBJ2-1 | - | - | TRBV29-1 | CSADRGNEQFF | TGCAGCGCTGACAGAGGCAATGAGCAGTTCTTC
TRBJ2-4 | TRBD2 | - | TRBV5-1 | CASSLVAGVNIQYF | TGCGCCAGCAGCTTAGTAGCGGGAGTGAACATTCAGTACTTC
TRBJ2-1 | TRBD2 | - | TRBV7-9 | CASSTGGGAVVGYNEQFF | TGTGCCAGCAGCACCGGGGGGGGAGCTGTAGTAGGCTACAATGAGCAGTTCTTC
TRBJ1-2 | TRBD1 | - | TRBV19 | CASKEAGGNYGYTF | TGTGCCAGTAAAGAGGCAGGGGGCAACTATGGCTACACCTTC
TRBJ1-1 | - | - | TRBV6-1 | CASSARGTNTEAFF | TGTGCCAGCAGTGCTCGGGGGACGAACACTGAAGCTTTCTTT
TRBJ1-3 | - | - | TRBV5-1 | CASSLGEGSSGNTIYF | TGCGCCAGCAGCTTGGGTGAGGGGAGCTCTGGAAACACCATATATTTT
TRBJ1-2 | - | once | TRBV20-1 | CSAFDNYGYTF | TGCAGTGCTTTCGACAACTATGGCTACACCTTC
TRBJ2-1 | TRBD2 | - | TRBV7-9 | CASSRTSDNNEQFF | TGTGCCAGCAGCAGGACTAGCGATAACAATGAGCAGTTCTTC
TRBJ2-3 | TRBD2 | - | TRBV10-2 | CASRASGGASTDTQYF | TGCGCCAGCAGGGCTAGCGGGGGGGCTAGCACAGATACGCAGTATTTT
TRBJ1-4 | - | - | TRBV5-1 | CASQAGVGEKLFF | TGCGCCAGCCAGGCGGGGGTCGGGGAAAAACTGTTTTTT
TRBJ2-3 | - | - | TRBV5-6 | CASSLRRTDTQYF | TGTGCCAGCAGCTTGCGGCGCACAGATACGCAGTATTTT
TRBJ1-3 | TRBD1 | - | TRBV7-2 | CASSLSGTGRGNTIYF | TGTGCCAGCAGCTTATCCGGGACAGGGAGAGGAAACACCATATATTTT
TRBJ2-5 | - | - | TRBV7-8 | CASGTGIQETQYF | TGTGCCAGCGGGACTGGGATACAAGAGACCCAGTACTTC
TRBJ2-7 | - | - | TRBV28 | CASSSVKYEQYF | TGTGCCAGCAGTTCAGTGAAATACGAGCAGTACTTC
TRBJ2-3 | TRBD1 | - | TRBV6-6 | CASSPGQGETDTQYF | TGTGCCAGCAGTCCTGGACAGGGTGAGACAGATACGCAGTATTTT
TRBJ2-3 | - | - | TRBV5-4 | CASSFRLVSPDTQYF | TGTGCCAGCAGCTTCAGACTAGTAAGCCCAGATACGCAGTATTTT
TRBJ2-5 | TRBD1 | - | TRBV7-9 | CASSPIRDRAQETQYF | TGTGCCAGCAGCCCGATCCGGGACAGGGCCCAAGAGACCCAGTACTTC
TRBJ1-3 | - | - | TRBV6-1 | CASSETRSSGNTIYF | TGTGCCAGCAGTGAAACAAGGAGCTCTGGAAACACCATATATTTT
TRBJ1-2 | - | once | TRBV30 | CACPPQGVNYGYTF | TGTGCCTGTCCCCCCCAAGGGGTTAACTATGGCTACACCTTC
TRBJ2-1 | TRBD1 | - | TRBV30 | CAWSAGQASSYNEQFF | TGTGCCTGGAGTGCGGGACAGGCGAGCTCCTACAATGAGCAGTTCTTC
TRBJ2-3 | - | - | TRBV6-5 | CASSRGGGTDTQYF | TGTGCCAGTAGCCGAGGGGGGGGCACAGATACGCAGTATTTT
TRBJ2-7 | - | - | TRBV10-3 | CAISKQTPYGQYF | TGTGCCATCAGTAAGCAAACTCCCTACGGGCAGTACTTC
TRBJ2-5 | - | - | TRBV15 | CATSRVPGPRETQYF | TGTGCCACCAGCAGAGTTCCCGGGCCGCGGGAGACCCAGTACTTC